Here is one T cell receptor beta chain with its context. Its matching antigen is unknown. Libraries of TCR beta came from quantitative 5'-RACE with molecular barcodes. TCRdb fed the 5' RACE reads into MiXCR, producing one record per CDR3 protein. The sample contains approximately 350,000 distinct CDR3 sequences, roughly 20% of which appear only once. These data originate in a study of CD8 T cells in ankylosing spondylitis. The study's findings and limits: Roughly eight highly homologous variants formed a TCR beta motif that appeared characteristic of ankylosing spondylitis blood. Disease-linked clones proved CD8+ and comparatively uncommon in peripheral blood.

Input material: blood, either unsorted or a sorted T cell fraction (not recorded which). The clonotype originates from a male donor with ankylosing spondylitis or in good health (not recorded which).

CDR3 sequence reads: CASSVSVPSYEQYF. CDR3 DNA sequence: TGTGCCAGCAGTGTGTCGGTACCCTCCTACGAGCAGTACTTC. The genes are TRBV6-1 and TRBJ2-7; D remains unclear. Per the germline V gene, CDR1 is MNHNS and CDR2 is SASEGT. This CDR3 spans 14 amino acids. The germline V and J ends were trimmed by 4 bases and 0 bases, with 10 bases remaining between them.